The rows below give T cell receptor beta chains drawn from one sample of a study of cytomegalovirus exposure and HLA in healthy donors. Measured with immunoSEQ multiplex PCR; TCRdb has only the in-frame clones, and not every one. The repertoire includes under 110,000 clones, roughly 79% of them detected once, and roughly 2% sits in the top ten. Sequencing was performed on PBMCs. The source is a woman aged 40 to 49 in good health and CMV-seronegative. CDR3s include the opening cysteine and the closing phenylalanine or tryptophan. A D gene is named only where the DNA matches it firmly. Size is stated for part of the rows, as once, few or many counts, or as a class when the clone is expanded.

TGTGCCAGCAGCCCTACCCGGGACAGAGGGTATGGCTACACCTTC CASSPTRDRGYGYTF few TRBV27 15 TRBD1 TRBJ1-2
TGTGCCTGGAGTAGGGGCGTCATGACCGAAGCTTTCTTT CAWSRGVMTEAFF - TRBV30 13 - TRBJ1-1
TGTGCCAGCTCACCACAGCTAGCGGACTCCTACAATGAGCAGTTCTTC CASSPQLADSYNEQFF - TRBV18 16 TRBD2 TRBJ2-1
TGTGCCAGCAGTTCCCTGGGACAGCACACAGATACGCAGTATTTT CASSSLGQHTDTQYF - TRBV27 15 TRBD1 TRBJ2-3
TGTGCCAGCAGTTTACGGTTCACCTCGGACAGGCTCCCCAAGGGGAACACTGAAGCTTTCTTT CASSLRFTSDRLPKGNTEAFF - TRBV28 21 TRBD1 TRBJ1-1
TGTGCCAGCAGCTTGGACCAGGGAACCGCGAGCCGCGAGCAGTACTTC CASSLDQGTASREQYF - TRBV5-4 16 - TRBJ2-7
TGTGCCAGCAGCCCATCTAACGGTTACGAGCAGTACTTC CASSPSNGYEQYF - TRBV7-3 13 - TRBJ2-7
TGTGCCAGCAGTCCGATCTTCCTGGACAGAAACAATGAGCAGTTCTTC CASSPIFLDRNNEQFF - TRBV28 16 - TRBJ2-1
TGTGCCAGCAGCCGACATCTTTCGAATGAGCAGTTCTTC CASSRHLSNEQFF - TRBV6-5 13 - TRBJ2-1
TGTGCCAGCAGCTTAGGCTCGACAGGGCCCAAAAACATTCAGTACTTC CASSLGSTGPKNIQYF - TRBV7-6 16 TRBD1 TRBJ2-4
TGTGCCAGCAGCTCCACAGAAAACTATGGCTACACCTTC CASSSTENYGYTF - TRBV11-2 13 - TRBJ1-2
TGTGCCACCAAAGGGCCCACCGGGACAGGGGCTTTGTGGGAGCAGTTCTTC CATKGPTGTGALWEQFF - TRBV10-3 17 TRBD1 TRBJ2-1
TGTGCCAGCAGTTACGGGCAGGCCTCCTACGAGCAGTACTTC CASSYGQASYEQYF few TRBV6-5 14 - TRBJ2-7
TGTGCCAGCAGTCGGGACAGGGGTCGAGATACGCAGTATTTT CASSRDRGRDTQYF - TRBV28 14 TRBD1 TRBJ2-3
TGTGCCAGCAGCCCCGTAGCATGGAGCTCCTACAATGAGCAGTTCTTC CASSPVAWSSYNEQFF - TRBV28 16 - TRBJ2-1
TGTGCCAGCAGCGCACAGGGGGGTGGTGAGCAGTTCTTC CASSAQGGGEQFF - TRBV7-9 13 TRBD1 TRBJ2-1
TGTGCCTGGAGGAGCCCGGGACACGGCTACACCTTC CAWRSPGHGYTF - TRBV30 12 - TRBJ1-2
TGTGCCAGCACCCTTTTCCCGGGACTAGCGAGCAATGAGCAGTTCTTC CASTLFPGLASNEQFF - TRBV27 16 TRBD2 TRBJ2-1
TGTGCCAGCATCAGGAACACTGAAGCTTTCTTT CASIRNTEAFF few TRBV7-9 11 - TRBJ1-1
TGTGCCAGCATGAGGGACATAGGAGGCTATGGCTACACCTTC CASMRDIGGYGYTF - TRBV2 14 - TRBJ1-2
TGTGCCAGCTGGGGGACAGGGGCGTCCAATGAGCAGTTCTTC CASWGTGASNEQFF - TRBV7-9 14 TRBD1 TRBJ2-1
TGTGCCAGTAGTAGCGGGAGGACAGATACGCAGTATTTT CASSSGRTDTQYF - TRBV19 13 TRBD2 TRBJ2-3
TGTGCCAGCAAAATTCTAGCGGGGGACCACTACGAGCAGTACTTC CASKILAGDHYEQYF once TRBV28 15 TRBD2 TRBJ2-7
TGTGCCAGTAGTATGTTGTTGAGGGGGTCTAAGGGCGGCACTGAAGCTTTCTTT CASSMLLRGSKGGTEAFF - TRBV19 18 - TRBJ1-1